This T cell receptor beta chain was observed in a study of cytomegalovirus exposure and HLA in healthy donors. Study findings and constraints: There were 150 or so TCR beta chains listed as cytomegalovirus-associated.

The V end lost 4 bases, the J end lost 0 bases, and 11 bases lay between the germline ends. CDR3 length: 15 amino acids. CDR1 and CDR2 (germline): MNHEY, SVGAGI. It was healthy bone marrow donors who served as donors. The PCR made use of 60 Vbeta and 13 Jbeta primers. TCRdb's copy holds only in-frame clones and misses some; the assay was immunoSEQ multiplex PCR. Of more than 150,000 clones listed, 80% were seen once; the top ten hold less than 2%. The table lists this clone with a few counts. Antigen: not known. Material for sequencing was PBMCs. The receptor's source is a woman aged 25 to 39 in good health and CMV-seronegative. V is TRBV6-5 and J is TRBJ2-3; D not certain. The CDR3 sequence is CASSWASVSTDTQYF. CDR3 coding DNA: TGTGCCAGCAGTTGGGCTTCTGTCAGCACAGATACGCAGTATTTT.